This T cell receptor beta chain was sequenced during a study of cytomegalovirus exposure and HLA in healthy donors. Study outcomes and limitations: Most TCR beta V segments were productive about 87% or about 30% of the time in an earlier analysis. V segments that were indistinguishable, TRBV6-2 and TRBV6-3 among them, were omitted from analysis. Trimming of TCR beta V- and J-genes showed a link, identified in a later analysis, to a missense DCLRE1C variant. The study labeled 170 or so TCR beta chains cytomegalovirus-associated.

13 Jbeta primers and 60 Vbeta primers were used for the PCR. Only in-frame clones appear in the TCRdb table, and some are missing; sequencing was by immunoSEQ multiplex PCR. The sample consists of fewer than 150,000 clones, about 64% of them appearing once. This clone has just a few counts. The antigen remains undetermined. Trimming shortened V by 3 bases and J by 4 bases, and 12 bases separated the two germline ends. CDR1 ENHRY and CDR2 SYGVKD come from the germline V gene. The CDR3 consists of 14 residues. The source is a man aged 18-30 years in good health and CMV-seropositive. The rearrangement joins TRBV10-3 to TRBJ1-2, with D perhaps TRBD1 (5 bases). Material for sequencing was PBMCs. Here the CDR3 reads CAISDIGEAYGYTF. The CDR3 nucleotides read TGTGCCATCAGTGACATAGGGGAGGCCTATGGCTACACCTTC.